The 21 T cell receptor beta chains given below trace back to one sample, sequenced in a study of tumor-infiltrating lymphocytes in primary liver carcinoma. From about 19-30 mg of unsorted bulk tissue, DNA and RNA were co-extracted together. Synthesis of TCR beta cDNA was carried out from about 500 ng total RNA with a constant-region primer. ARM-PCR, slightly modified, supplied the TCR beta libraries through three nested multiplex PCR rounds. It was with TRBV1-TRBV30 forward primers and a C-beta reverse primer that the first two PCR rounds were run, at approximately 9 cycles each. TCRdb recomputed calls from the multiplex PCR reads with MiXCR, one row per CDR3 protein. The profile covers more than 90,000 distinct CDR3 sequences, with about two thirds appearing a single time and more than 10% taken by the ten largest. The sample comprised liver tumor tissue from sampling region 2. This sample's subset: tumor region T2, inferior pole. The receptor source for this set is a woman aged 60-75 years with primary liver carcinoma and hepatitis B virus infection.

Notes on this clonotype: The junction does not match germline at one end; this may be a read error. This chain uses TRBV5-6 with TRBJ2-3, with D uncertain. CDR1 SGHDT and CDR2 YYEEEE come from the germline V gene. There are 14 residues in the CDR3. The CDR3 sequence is CASNRRAITDTKYF. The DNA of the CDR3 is TGTGCCAGCAACCGGAGAGCGATTACAGATACGAAGTATTTT.

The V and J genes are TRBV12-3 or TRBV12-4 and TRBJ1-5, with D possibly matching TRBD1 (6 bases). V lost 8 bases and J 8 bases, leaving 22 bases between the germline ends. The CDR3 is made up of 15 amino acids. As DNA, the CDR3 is TGTGCCAGCTGCCACGATCGAGGGGGTAGAGAGCCCCAGCATTTT. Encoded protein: CASCHDRGGREPQHF.

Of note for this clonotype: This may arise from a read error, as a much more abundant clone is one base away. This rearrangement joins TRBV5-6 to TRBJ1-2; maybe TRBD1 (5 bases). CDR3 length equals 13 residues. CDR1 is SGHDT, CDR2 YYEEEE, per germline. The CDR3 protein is CASSTGLHYDYTF. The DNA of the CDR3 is TGTGCCAGCAGCACGGGACTGCACTATGACTACACCTTC.

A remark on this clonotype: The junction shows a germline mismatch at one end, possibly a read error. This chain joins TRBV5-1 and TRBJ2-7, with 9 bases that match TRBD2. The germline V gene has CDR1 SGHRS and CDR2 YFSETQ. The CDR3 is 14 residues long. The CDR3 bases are TGCGTCAGCAGCTTGGGACTAGCACCGGGGGAGCAGTACTTC. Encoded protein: CVSSLGLAPGEQYF.

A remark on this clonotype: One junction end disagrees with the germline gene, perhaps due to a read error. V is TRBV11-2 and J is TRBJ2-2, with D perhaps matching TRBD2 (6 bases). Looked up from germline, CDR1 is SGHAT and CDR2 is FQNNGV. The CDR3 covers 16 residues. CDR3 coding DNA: TGTGCCAGCAGTGCAGGACACTCCTCGAACACGGGGGAGCTGTTGTTT. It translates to CASSAGHSSNTGELLF.

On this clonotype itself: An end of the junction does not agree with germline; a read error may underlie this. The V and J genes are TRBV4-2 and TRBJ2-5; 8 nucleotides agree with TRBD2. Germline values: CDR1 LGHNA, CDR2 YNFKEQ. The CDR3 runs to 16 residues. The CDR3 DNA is TGTGCCATCAGCCAAGTCTGGCGGGAGGTCCAAGAGACCCAGTACTTC. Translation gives CAISQVWREVQETQYF.

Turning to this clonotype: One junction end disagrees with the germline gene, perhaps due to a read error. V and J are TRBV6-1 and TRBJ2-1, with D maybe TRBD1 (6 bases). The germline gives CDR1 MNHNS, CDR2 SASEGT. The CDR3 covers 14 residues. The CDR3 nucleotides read TGTGACAGCAGTTTGGACAGAGTCTTGGCCGGGCAGTTCTTC. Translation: CDSSLDRVLAGQFF.

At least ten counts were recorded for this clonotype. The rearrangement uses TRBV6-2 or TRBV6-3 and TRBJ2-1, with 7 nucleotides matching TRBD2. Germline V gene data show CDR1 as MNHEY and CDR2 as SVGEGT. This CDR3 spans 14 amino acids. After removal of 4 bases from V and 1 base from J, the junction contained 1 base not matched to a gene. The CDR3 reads CASSWGGSYNEQFF. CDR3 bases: TGTGCCAGCAGTTGGGGGGGGTCCTACAATGAGCAGTTCTTC.

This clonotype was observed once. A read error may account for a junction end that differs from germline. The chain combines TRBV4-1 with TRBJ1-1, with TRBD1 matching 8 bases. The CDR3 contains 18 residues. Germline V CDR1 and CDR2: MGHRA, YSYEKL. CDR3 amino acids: CASTQDGQGAGVDTEAFF. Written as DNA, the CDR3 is TGCGCCAGCACCCAAGATGGGCAGGGGGCGGGGGTGGACACTGAAGCTTTCTTT.

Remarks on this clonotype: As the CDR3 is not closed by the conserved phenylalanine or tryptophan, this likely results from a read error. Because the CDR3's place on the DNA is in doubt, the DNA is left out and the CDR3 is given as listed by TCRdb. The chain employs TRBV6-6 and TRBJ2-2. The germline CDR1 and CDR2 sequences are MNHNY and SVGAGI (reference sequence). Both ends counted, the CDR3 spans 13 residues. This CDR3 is CACAIRGGGEPFL.

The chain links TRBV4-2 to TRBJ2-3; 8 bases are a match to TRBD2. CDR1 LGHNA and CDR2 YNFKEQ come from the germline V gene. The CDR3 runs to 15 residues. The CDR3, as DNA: TGTGCTACCAGCCAATTAGCGGGAATCACAGATACGCAGTATTTT. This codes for CATSQLAGITDTQYF.

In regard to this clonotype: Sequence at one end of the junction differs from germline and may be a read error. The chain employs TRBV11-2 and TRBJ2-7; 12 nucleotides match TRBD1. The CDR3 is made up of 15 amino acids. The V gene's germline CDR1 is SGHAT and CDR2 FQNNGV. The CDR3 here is CANSPGTGGNYEQYF. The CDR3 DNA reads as TGTGCCAACAGCCCTGGGACAGGGGGCAACTACGAGCAATACTTC.

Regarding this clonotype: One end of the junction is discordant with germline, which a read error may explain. The DNA of the CDR3 is TGTGCCAGCTCACCCGCGGACAGGAACACTGAAGCTTTATTT. Translation gives CASSPADRNTEALF. This sequence joins TRBV18 and TRBJ1-1, with 7 positions matching TRBD1. Germline V gives CDR1 KGHSH, CDR2 LQKENI. This CDR3 is 14 amino acids long. The entire variable domain, with the rest obtained from reference TRBV18 and TRBJ1-1, is as follows: NAGVMQNPRHLVRRRGQEARLRCSPMKGHSHVYWYRQLPEEGLKFMVYLQKENIIDESGMPKERFSAEFPKEGPSILRIQQVVRGDSAAYFCASSPADRNTEALFGQGTRLTVV.

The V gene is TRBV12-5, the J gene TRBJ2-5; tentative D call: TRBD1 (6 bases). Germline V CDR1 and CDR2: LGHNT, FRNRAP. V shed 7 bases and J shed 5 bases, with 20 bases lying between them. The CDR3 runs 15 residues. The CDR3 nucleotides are TGTGCTAGTGATTCCTCGGACAGCCTGGGGGAGACCCAGTACTTC. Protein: CASDSSDSLGETQYF. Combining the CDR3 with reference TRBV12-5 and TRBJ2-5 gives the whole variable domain DARVTQTPRHKVTEMGQEVTMRCQPILGHNTVFWYRQTMMQGLELLAYFRNRAPLDDSGMPKDRFSAEMPDATLATLKIQPSEPRDSAVYFCASDSSDSLGETQYFGPGTRLLVL.

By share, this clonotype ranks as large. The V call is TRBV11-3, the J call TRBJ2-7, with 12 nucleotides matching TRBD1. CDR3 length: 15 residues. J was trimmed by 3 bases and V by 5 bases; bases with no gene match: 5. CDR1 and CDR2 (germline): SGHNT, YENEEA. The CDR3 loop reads CASSPGTGGNYEQYF. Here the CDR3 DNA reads TGTGCCAGCAGCCCCGGGACAGGGGGCAACTACGAGCAGTACTTC.

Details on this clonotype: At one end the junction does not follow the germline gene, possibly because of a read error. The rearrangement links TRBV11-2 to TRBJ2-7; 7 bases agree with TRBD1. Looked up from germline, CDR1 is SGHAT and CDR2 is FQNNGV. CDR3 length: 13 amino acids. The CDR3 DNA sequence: TGTGCCAGCCGCTTAGTGGTGGCAGGGGGGCAGTACTTC. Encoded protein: CASRLVVAGGQYF.

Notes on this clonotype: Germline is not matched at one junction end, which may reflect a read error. The CDR3 protein is CASSLNPRFPDSPLHF. CDR3 in DNA: TGTGCAAGCAGCTTAAATCCTCGGTTTCCTGATTCACCCCTCCACTTT. V gene TRBV11-2 combines with J gene TRBJ1-6; D is undetermined. CDR1 is SGHAT and CDR2 is FQNNGV in the germline V gene. This CDR3 comprises 16 residues.

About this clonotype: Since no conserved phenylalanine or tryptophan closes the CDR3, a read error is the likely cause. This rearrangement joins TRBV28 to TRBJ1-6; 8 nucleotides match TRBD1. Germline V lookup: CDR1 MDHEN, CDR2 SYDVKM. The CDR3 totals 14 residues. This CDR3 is CVSSSGQGNSPLHL. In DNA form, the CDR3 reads TGTGTCAGCAGCTCAGGACAGGGAAATTCACCCCTCCACTTA.

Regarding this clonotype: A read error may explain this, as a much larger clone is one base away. In nucleotides, the CDR3 is TGTGCCAGCAGCTCGAACCAGGACTATTCCGAGCAGTACTTC. Protein sequence: CASSSNQDYSEQYF. The chain joins TRBV7-3 to TRBJ2-7; D may be TRBD2 (6 bases). V gave up 4 bases and J gave up 6 bases, with 16 bases separating them. The CDR3 is 14 amino acids. Germline CDR1 SGHTA, CDR2 FQGTGA.

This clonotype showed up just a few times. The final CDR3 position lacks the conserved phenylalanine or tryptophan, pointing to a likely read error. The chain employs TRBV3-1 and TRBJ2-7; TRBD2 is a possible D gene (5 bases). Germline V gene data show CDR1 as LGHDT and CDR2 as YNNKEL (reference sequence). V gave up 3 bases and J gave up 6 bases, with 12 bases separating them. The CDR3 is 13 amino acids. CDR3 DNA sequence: TGTGCCAGCAGCCAGGACTCATTGGGCGAGCAGTACTTA. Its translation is CASSQDSLGEQYL.

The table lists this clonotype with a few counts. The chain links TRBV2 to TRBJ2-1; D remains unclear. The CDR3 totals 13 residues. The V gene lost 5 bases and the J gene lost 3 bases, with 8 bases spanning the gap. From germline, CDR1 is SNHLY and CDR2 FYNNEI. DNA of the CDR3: TGTGCCAGCAGTACCCGATTCTACAATGAGCAGTTCTTC. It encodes CASSTRFYNEQFF.